The 16 T cell receptor beta chains in this list originate from one sample, sequenced in a study of PD-1 blockade in classical Hodgkin lymphoma. The time point: cycle 4 day 1 (C4D1), after less than seven weeks of nivolumab. Relapse was seen in all patients after autologous stem cell transplantation, and brentuximab vedotin exposure was variable. Using immunoSEQ multiplex PCR, the repertoire was profiled, and TCRdb retains in-frame clones only, with some absent. Of 90,000 to 110,000 clones in the sample, 89% are singletons; the top ten hold roughly 19%. Sequenced material: peripheral blood mononuclear cells (PBMCs), taken before the fourth cycle of nivolumab. The receptors were sampled from a human donor with classical Hodgkin lymphoma.

V usage is TRBV21-1 and J usage is TRBJ2-1; the table's D call of TRBD1 was not tested on the DNA. TRBV21-1 is listed as a pseudogene. The CDR3 has 15 amino acids. The CDR3 nucleotides read TGTGCCAGCAGCAAAGAAACTCCAGGTCGCCATGAGCAGTTCTTC. Translation: CASSKETPGRHEQFF.

The chain uses TRBV11-2 and TRBJ2-7; D unclear. V was clipped by 2 bases and J by 3 bases, with 26 bases between them. Germline V lookup: CDR1 SGHAT, CDR2 FQNNGV. The CDR3 covers 19 residues. The CDR3 region has the DNA TGTGCCAGCAGCTTAAGAGACGTACAGCCACCATCGGCACTCTACGAGCAGTACTTC. Translating gives CASSLRDVQPPSALYEQYF.

This clone was recorded only once. One junction end disagrees with the germline gene, perhaps due to a read error. The chain carries TRBV13 and TRBJ2-7, with D perhaps TRBD1 (5 bases). The CDR3 spans 16 residues. Per the germline V gene, CDR1 is PRHDT and CDR2 is FYEKMQ (reference sequence). The CDR3 nucleotides read TGTGCCAGCAGCATAGGGCTAGGGGCCAGGGTGAGCGAGCAGTACTTC. Protein: CASSIGLGARVSEQYF.

This chain uses TRBV5-1 with TRBJ2-2, with 8 bases matching TRBD1. Germline V gene data show CDR1 as SGHRS and CDR2 as YFSETQ. There are 16 residues in the CDR3. Unmatched junction bases numbered 5, after V lost 1 base and J lost 3 bases. The CDR3 protein is CASSLIQGAYTGELFF. DNA for the CDR3: TGCGCCAGCAGCTTGATCCAGGGGGCTTACACCGGGGAGCTGTTTTTT.

The CDR3 sequence is CASSPLPGQGVTDTQYF. CDR3 bases: TGTGCCAGCAGCCCGCTCCCGGGACAGGGGGTCACAGATACGCAGTATTTT. The V call is TRBV14, the J call TRBJ2-3, with TRBD1 matching 11 bases. The V gene's germline CDR1 is SGHDN and CDR2 FVKESK. This CDR3 has 17 amino acids. The trim removed 4 bases at V and 2 bases at J, leaving 8 bases unmatched.

This clone was recorded once. The rearrangement links TRBV29-1 to TRBJ1-1; D call uncertain. V lost 4 bases and J lost 13, with 13 bases in between. The length of the CDR3 is 10 residues. Per germline, CDR1 SQVTM and CDR2 ANQGSEA. For the CDR3, the DNA is TGCAGCGTTGGTGAGGGAATGGGTTTCTTT. Encoded protein: CSVGEGMGFF.

V gene TRBV29-1 combines with J gene TRBJ2-5; TRBD2 matches 7 bases. Germline V gene lookup returns CDR1 SQVTM and CDR2 ANQGSEA. This CDR3 has 16 residues. With 2 bases clipped from V and 5 bases from J, the junction kept 14 bases outside the gene matches. As DNA, the CDR3 is TGCAGCGTTGAAAATGTTGAGGGAGGGCCAGGGGAGACCCAGTACTTC. Translated: CSVENVEGGPGETQYF.

The chain combines TRBV5-6 with TRBJ1-1; 7 bases map to TRBD1. CDR1 is SGHDT, CDR2 YYEEEE, per germline. V lost 0 bases and J lost 10; bases outside the gene matches: 3. The CDR3 sequence is 12 residues long. The CDR3 region is CASSLVAGGAFF. CDR3 sequence (DNA): TGTGCCAGCAGCTTGGTAGCAGGGGGAGCTTTCTTT.

V and J are TRBV6-4 and TRBJ1-1, with D perhaps matching TRBD1 (6 bases). V shed 2 bases and J shed 10 bases, with 14 bases lying between them. The CDR3 loop spans 13 amino acids. The germline CDR1 and CDR2 sequences are MRHNA and SNTAGT. CDR3 loop: CASSDGGRGLAFF. The CDR3 DNA reads TGTGCCAGCAGTGACGGGGGCAGAGGGTTAGCTTTCTTT.

The genes are TRBV15 and TRBJ1-1; the D is unclear. Between the trimmed V and J ends, which lost 1 base and 7 bases, there was a span of 13 bases. The germline V gene has CDR1 LNHNV and CDR2 YYDKDF (reference sequence). CDR3 size: 14 residues. CDR3 coding DNA: TGTGCCACCAGCAGAGCCCCGGCCGAATTTGAAGCTTTCTTT. Its translation: CATSRAPAEFEAFF. Complete variable domain (other parts from reference TRBV15 and TRBJ1-1): DAMVIQNPRYQVTQFGKPVTLSCSQTLNHNVMYWYQQKSSQAPKLLFHYYDKDFNNEADTPDNFQSRRPNTSFCFLDIRSPGLGDTAMYLCATSRAPAEFEAFFGQGTRLTVV.

The chain employs TRBV6-5 and TRBJ1-3; D unclear. V dropped 2 bases and J dropped 0 bases, with 8 bases sitting between them. This CDR3 has 15 amino acids. Germline CDR1 MNHEY, CDR2 SVGAGI. DNA for the CDR3: TGTGCCAGCAGTTACGACAACTACTCTGGAAACACCATATATTTT. It yields the protein CASSYDNYSGNTIYF.

V is TRBV19 and J is TRBJ2-5; D is unresolved. Between the trimmed V and J ends, which lost 3 bases and 0 bases, there was a span of 5 bases. This CDR3 spans 13 amino acids. CDR1 and CDR2 (germline): LNHDA, SQIVND (reference sequence). The DNA of the CDR3 is TGTGCCAGTAGTATCTTAGACCAAGAGACCCAGTACTTC. This gives the protein CASSILDQETQYF.

V gene TRBV30 combines with J gene TRBJ1-4; 8 bases map to TRBD1. The CDR3 consists of 15 residues. The trim removed 2 bases at V and 7 bases at J, leaving 9 bases unmatched. The V gene's germline CDR1 is GTSNPN and CDR2 SVGIG (reference sequence). The CDR3 nucleotides are TGTGCCTGGAGTTCCTTCAGGGGGCGTTTTGAAAAACTGTTTTTT. Translating it yields CAWSSFRGRFEKLFF. The full variable domain, rest sourced from reference TRBV30 and TRBJ1-4, is SQTIHQWPATLVQPVGSPLSLECTVEGTSNPNLYWYRQAAGRGLQLLFYSVGIGQISSEVPQNLSASRPQDRQFILSSKKLLLSDSGFYLCAWSSFRGRFEKLFFGSGTQLSVL.

The rearrangement uses TRBV5-1 and TRBJ2-7; 8 bases are a match to TRBD1. Germline V gene data show CDR1 as SGHRS and CDR2 as YFSETQ. The CDR3 consists of 15 residues. J lost 6 bases, V lost 1 base, and 9 bases had no gene match. CDR3 amino acids: CASSLSPGGVFEQYF. As DNA, the CDR3 is TGCGCCAGCAGCTTGTCGCCAGGGGGCGTTTTCGAGCAGTACTTC.

The chain combines TRBV5-1 with TRBJ1-2; a possible D gene is TRBD1 (5 bases). The CDR3 totals 14 residues. V lost 2 bases to trimming and J lost 2 bases, with 10 bases between them. The germline V gene has CDR1 SGHRS and CDR2 YFSETQ. Written as DNA, the CDR3 is TGCGCCAGCAGCTTTTCGGGGGGGAACTATGGCTACACCTTC. Its translation is CASSFSGGNYGYTF. The full variable domain, in which reference TRBV5-1 and TRBJ1-2 provide the parts outside the CDR3, is KAGVTQTPRYLIKTRGQQVTLSCSPISGHRSVSWYQQTPGQGLQFLFEYFSETQRNKGNFPGRFSGRQFSNSRSEMNVSTLELGDSALYLCASSFSGGNYGYTFGSGTRLTVV.

V usage is TRBV29-1 and J usage is TRBJ2-7; D perhaps matches TRBD1 (6 bases). V was shortened by 5 bases and J by 6 bases, with 8 bases between the two germline ends. CDR3 length equals 10 residues. CDR1 SQVTM and CDR2 ANQGSEA come from the germline V gene. CDR3 sequence (DNA): TGCAGCGTTCTACAGGGCGAGCAGTACTTC. Translated: CSVLQGEQYF.